Shown below are 28 T cell receptor beta chains from a single sample sequenced in a study of T cell responses to AZD1222 COVID-19 vaccine. Data came from immunoSEQ multiplex PCR; TCRdb stores just in-frame clones and leaves some out. The sample includes around 120,000 clones, about 90% of them seen just once. The sequencing here drew on peripheral blood, taken on day 0 of AZD1222 vaccination. The receptor set was obtained from an adult in good health.

This CDR3 is CASSLVQGLYNSPLHF. In DNA form, the CDR3 reads TGTGCCAGCAGCTTAGTGCAGGGCCTCTATAATTCACCCCTCCACTTT. V gene TRBV7-8 combines with J gene TRBJ1-6; TRBD1 might be the D (5 bases). Germline CDR1 SGHVS, CDR2 FQNEAQ. This CDR3 region has 16 residues. Trimming took 1 base from V and 3 from J, leaving 10 bases between them. The entire variable domain, with the rest obtained from reference TRBV7-8 and TRBJ1-6, is as follows: GAGVSQSPRYKVAKRGQDVALRCDPISGHVSLFWYQQALGQGPEFLTYFQNEAQLDKSGLPSDRFFAERPEGSVSTLKIQRTQQEDSAVYLCASSLVQGLYNSPLHFGNGTRLTVT.

The V call is TRBV11-2, the J call TRBJ1-1, with D perhaps TRBD1 (6 bases). Germline loops: CDR1 SGHAT, CDR2 FQNNGV. The CDR3 spans 14 residues. Trimming left V 5 bases short and J 4 bases short, with 14 bases between. The CDR3 nucleotides read TGTGCCAGCAGCCTCCAACTAGGGGGCACTGAAGCTTTCTTT. Translation: CASSLQLGGTEAFF.

This sequence joins TRBV6-2 or TRBV6-3 and TRBJ1-2; D is ambiguous. The CDR3 runs to 15 residues. Per the germline V gene, CDR1 is MNHEY and CDR2 is SVGEGT. The V and J ends lost 2 bases and 6 bases respectively, with 16 bases between them. CDR3 coding DNA: TGTGCCAGCAGTTACCGAACGAAGGACGGAGATGGCTACACCTTC. As protein: CASSYRTKDGDGYTF.

The chain links TRBV6-6 to TRBJ2-7; 9 nucleotides agree with TRBD1. The ends lost 6 bases at V and 3 bases at J; junction bases unmatched: 9. The CDR3 runs to 15 residues. The germline V gene encodes CDR1 MNHNY and CDR2 SVGAGI (reference sequence). DNA for the CDR3: TGTGCCAGCAGCCCCCGGGACAGGGCTAACTACGAGCAGTACTTC. Protein sequence: CASSPRDRANYEQYF.

This clone was recorded once. The chain employs TRBV27 and TRBJ1-2; the D is unclear. The CDR3 has 14 amino acids. The ends were cut back, 2 bases at V and 0 bases at J, with 7 bases in the middle. Germline values: CDR1 MNHEY, CDR2 SMNVEV (reference sequence). Here the CDR3 DNA reads TGTGCCAGCAGTTTACTGGGATCTAACTATGGCTACACCTTC. It codes for CASSLLGSNYGYTF.

This clone was seen a single time. V is TRBV14 and J is TRBJ1-2, with 9 bases identical to TRBD1. The CDR3 has 14 amino acids. Trimming took 6 bases from V and 8 from J; bases not matched to a gene: 10. Germline loops: CDR1 SGHDN, CDR2 FVKESK. This chain's CDR3 is CASSSITGGWGYTF. CDR3 in DNA: TGTGCCAGCAGTTCTATTACAGGGGGCTGGGGCTACACCTTC.

This clone appeared a few times. This chain uses TRBV12-3 or TRBV12-4 with TRBJ2-1, with unresolved D. This CDR3 region has 11 residues. V was clipped by 3 bases and J by 10 bases, with 7 bases between them. The CDR3 nucleotides are TGTGCCAGCAGTTTCCGGATGGAGCAGTTCTTC. Translation gives CASSFRMEQFF.

This chain uses TRBV3-1 (or the pseudogene TRBV3-2) with TRBJ1-1, with no clear D. Trimming shortened V by 5 bases and J by 2 bases, and 12 bases separated the two germline ends. This CDR3 has 14 amino acids. The germline CDR1 and CDR2 sequences are LGHDT and YNNKEL (reference sequence). This chain's CDR3 is CASSVGETNTEAFF. The CDR3 coding sequence is TGTGCCAGCAGCGTCGGGGAAACTAACACTGAAGCTTTCTTT.

This chain joins TRBV11-2 and TRBJ2-5; TRBD2 matches 12 bases. After removal of 5 bases from V and 3 bases from J, the junction contained 1 base not matched to a gene. The CDR3 contains 14 residues. The germline gives CDR1 SGHAT, CDR2 FQNNGV. The CDR3, as DNA: TGTGCCAGCAGCCGGACTAGCGGGGAAGAGACCCAGTACTTC. It codes for CASSRTSGEETQYF.

V usage is TRBV7-2 and J usage is TRBJ2-7, with D maybe TRBD1 (5 bases). This CDR3 has 16 amino acids. The germline CDR1 and CDR2 sequences are SGHTA and FQGNSA. The V end lost 4 bases, the J end lost 3 bases, and 19 bases lay between the germline ends. CDR3 nucleotide sequence: TGTGCCAGCAGCTCCCCCCGCCAGGGCCCTTACTACGAGCAGTACTTC. Its protein is CASSSPRQGPYYEQYF.

In regard to this clone: Other DNA sequences of this sample code for an identical CDR3. The chain combines TRBV6-5 with TRBJ1-1, with D maybe TRBD1 (5 bases). Between the trimmed V and J ends, which lost 6 bases and 1 base, there was a span of 9 bases. Germline V gene lookup returns CDR1 MNHEY and CDR2 SVGAGI. The CDR3 is 13 residues long. The CDR3 protein is CASSRGQNTEAFF. The CDR3 DNA reads as TGTGCCAGCAGCCGAGGACAGAACACTGAAGCTTTCTTT.

DNA for the CDR3: TGTGCCAGCAGTGACGGGGGGCAGGGCACTGAAGCTTTCTTT. It codes for CASSDGGQGTEAFF. The chain uses TRBV2 and TRBJ1-1, with a possible D match to TRBD1 (6 bases). V dropped 3 bases and J dropped 4 bases, with 12 bases sitting between them. The CDR3 length is 14 residues. Germline V gene data show CDR1 as SNHLY and CDR2 as FYNNEI.

The genes are TRBV19 and TRBJ1-1, with D perhaps TRBD1 (5 bases). Germline-derived CDR1 and CDR2 are LNHDA and SQIVND (reference sequence). The CDR3 is 14 residues long. V was cut by 6 bases and J by 1 base, with 12 bases left in between. The CDR3 DNA is TGTGCCAGTAGCTGGGACGCTCGGAACACTGAAGCTTTCTTT. Its protein is CASSWDARNTEAFF.

The chain recombines TRBV6-5 with TRBJ1-6; D call uncertain. The germline CDR1 and CDR2 sequences are MNHEY and SVGAGI. V was trimmed by 2 bases and J by 4 bases, leaving 12 bases between them. The CDR3 contains 16 residues. The CDR3 sequence: CASSYRAGNYNSPLHF. The DNA for the CDR3 is TGTGCCAGCAGTTACAGGGCAGGAAATTATAATTCACCCCTCCACTTT.

The V call is TRBV7-8, the J call TRBJ2-7; 11 nucleotides align to TRBD1. The germline V gene encodes CDR1 SGHVS and CDR2 FQNEAQ. CDR3 size: 15 residues. The ends lost 2 bases at V and 5 bases at J; junction bases unmatched: 5. CDR3 DNA sequence: TGTGCCAGCAGCTTATGGACAGGGGGCATAAACGAGCAGTACTTC. Protein: CASSLWTGGINEQYF.

The CDR3 DNA follows: TGTGCCAGCAGCTTAGTTGGGACTACCAACACCGGGGAGCTGTTTTTT. Protein: CASSLVGTTNTGELFF. V usage is TRBV7-9 and J usage is TRBJ2-2; 7 bases line up with TRBD2. Germline V CDR1 and CDR2: SEHNR, FQNEAQ (reference sequence). With 1 base clipped from V and 2 bases from J, the junction kept 4 bases outside the gene matches. The CDR3 is 16 residues long.

The J gene is TRBJ1-2, the V gene TRBV15; weak D call: TRBD1 (5 bases). Trimming removed 2 bases at V and 2 bases at J, with 9 bases between. Germline V CDR1 and CDR2: LNHNV, YYDKDF (reference sequence). This CDR3 region has 14 residues. This chain's CDR3 is CATSRPGLNYGYTF. In DNA form, the CDR3 reads TGTGCCACCAGCAGACCGGGACTCAACTATGGCTACACCTTC.

The chain joins TRBV4-2 to TRBJ1-5; 11 bases fit TRBD1. CDR1 is LGHNA and CDR2 is YNFKEQ in the germline V gene. This CDR3 spans 15 amino acids. The V gene end was trimmed by 4 bases and the J gene end by 6 bases; junction bases not matched to a gene: 5. CDR3 coding DNA: TGTGCCAGCAGCCCGGGACAGGGGGTGTTTCAGCCCCAGCATTTT. This encodes CASSPGQGVFQPQHF.

Written as DNA, the CDR3 is TGTGCCAGCAGTCCGGGACAGGGGTACGTAGAGACCCAGTACTTC. Its translation is CASSPGQGYVETQYF. The chain carries TRBV28 and TRBJ2-5, with TRBD1 matching 10 bases. The CDR3 consists of 15 residues. The germline CDR1 and CDR2 sequences are MDHEN and SYDVKM. V lost 5 bases and J lost 4; bases outside the gene matches: 7. The full variable domain, rest sourced from reference TRBV28 and TRBJ2-5, is DVKVTQSSRYLVKRTGEKVFLECVQDMDHENMFWYRQDPGLGLRLIYFSYDVKMKEKGDIPEGYSVSREKKERFSLILESASTNQTSMYLCASSPGQGYVETQYFGPGTRLLVL.

The gene calls are TRBV6-5 and TRBJ2-1; the D gene is possibly TRBD2 (6 bases). V lost 7 bases and J 3 bases, leaving 16 bases between the germline ends. Germline loops: CDR1 MNHEY, CDR2 SVGAGI. The CDR3 totals 15 residues. In DNA form, the CDR3 reads TGTGCCAGCACTAAGCTCTTCGGGAGCTACAATGAGCAGTTCTTC. Translated, it gives CASTKLFGSYNEQFF.

CDR3 residues: CASSLGGLADGEQYF. DNA for the CDR3: TGTGCCAGCAGCTTGGGGGGACTAGCGGACGGAGAGCAGTACTTC. The V and J genes are TRBV5-4 and TRBJ2-7; 11 nucleotides align to TRBD2. This CDR3 has 15 amino acids. V was clipped by 0 bases and J by 7 bases; unmatched bases: 6. The germline V gene encodes CDR1 SGHNT and CDR2 YYREEE (reference sequence).

This clone was observed a few times. This chain connects TRBV28 to TRBJ1-5; D ambiguous. The V end was cut by 5 bases, the J end by 2 bases, with 10 bases between. Germline loops: CDR1 MDHEN, CDR2 SYDVKM. The CDR3 spans 14 residues. CDR3 in amino acids: CASSALVGNQPQHF. CDR3 nucleotide sequence: TGTGCCAGCAGTGCCTTAGTGGGCAATCAGCCCCAGCATTTT.

The V and J genes are TRBV4-1 and TRBJ1-1; 10 bases line up with TRBD1. CDR1 and CDR2 (germline): MGHRA, YSYEKL. Germline trimming cut 3 bases from V and 3 bases from J; bases unmatched to any gene: 4. This CDR3 spans 15 amino acids. The CDR3 sequence: CASSHGGQGDTEAFF. The CDR3 DNA reads as TGCGCCAGCAGCCACGGCGGACAGGGGGACACTGAAGCTTTCTTT.

This clone appeared once. The sample holds other DNA sequences that translate to the same CDR3. The chain carries TRBV7-2 and TRBJ1-2; D remains unclear. The germline V and J ends were trimmed by 1 base and 4 bases, with 10 bases remaining between them. The CDR3 runs 14 residues. Germline lookup yields CDR1 SGHTA and CDR2 FQGNSA. The chain's CDR3 is CASSLEGRTYGYTF. CDR3 nucleotides: TGTGCCAGCAGCTTAGAGGGCAGGACCTATGGCTACACCTTC. Complete variable domain (other parts from reference TRBV7-2 and TRBJ1-2): GAGVSQSPSNKVTEKGKDVELRCDPISGHTALYWYRQSLGQGLEFLIYFQGNSAPDKSGLPSDRFSAERTGGSVSTLTIQRTQQEDSAVYLCASSLEGRTYGYTFGSGTRLTVV.

V gene TRBV27 combines with J gene TRBJ2-4; D is tentatively TRBD1 or TRBD2 (5 bases each). In germline, CDR1 is MNHEY, CDR2 SMNVEV (reference sequence). V shed 5 bases and J shed 5 bases, with 16 bases lying between them. This CDR3 region has 15 residues. The DNA for the CDR3 is TGTGCCAGCAGTCCCTTTTTTCAGGGAGAAAACATTCAGTACTTC. Translated, it gives CASSPFFQGENIQYF.

The DNA of the CDR3 is TGTGCCAGCAGTTATTTACGGGTGGGGAACACTGAAGCTTTCTTT. It specifies CASSYLRVGNTEAFF. The chain uses TRBV6-2 or TRBV6-3 and TRBJ1-1; D unresolved. The ends were cut back, 3 bases at V and 1 base at J, with 12 bases in the middle. The germline V gene encodes CDR1 MNHEY and CDR2 SVGEGT. This CDR3 contains 15 residues.

The chain joins TRBV5-1 to TRBJ2-4, with D possibly TRBD2 on 5 matching bases. CDR1 is SGHRS, CDR2 YFSETQ, per germline. Trimming removed 0 bases from V and 3 bases from J, with 13 bases in between. CDR3 length: 16 amino acids. Here the CDR3 DNA reads TGCGCCAGCAGCTTGGCCCCGGGATTTATCAAAAACATTCAGTACTTC. The encoded protein is CASSLAPGFIKNIQYF.

The chain joins TRBV3-1 (or the pseudogene TRBV3-2) to TRBJ2-6; possible D gene TRBD2, 6 bases. This CDR3 is built from 16 residues. Germline CDR1 and CDR2: LGHDT and YNNKEL (reference sequence). The ends were cut back, 4 bases at V and 1 base at J, with 11 bases in the middle. The DNA of the CDR3 is TGTGCCAGCAGCCTTATAAGCGGGTCTGGGGCCAACGTCCTGACTTTC. Translating it yields CASSLISGSGANVLTF.